The clone carrying this T cell receptor (beta chain) has just a few counts. This record comes from a study of blood T cells in healthy people across ages. V was cut by 8 bases and J by 6 bases, with 14 bases left in between. In germline, CDR1 is MDHEN, CDR2 SYDVKM. The length of the CDR3 is 12 residues. Using a J-beta primer mix together with a sample-barcoded 5' primer, a second PCR was run for roughly 6 to 11 cycles. MiXCR, run by TCRdb on the 5' RACE reads, gives a single entry per CDR3 protein. This sample has about 1.7 million distinct CDR3 sequences, with about 30% found just once. This clonotype was obtained from a woman in her twenties or thirties in good health. The sample taken for sequencing was blood. The rearrangement links TRBV28 to TRBJ2-7; possible D gene TRBD2, 6 bases. The CDR3 here is CASGVGGGEQYF. For the CDR3, the DNA is TGTGCCAGCGGGGTTGGGGGAGGCGAGCAGTACTTC.